The next 7 T cell receptor beta chains were all read from a single sample in a study of cytomegalovirus exposure and HLA in healthy donors. It was with 60 Vbeta and 13 Jbeta primers that the PCR ran. Produced via immunoSEQ multiplex PCR; TCRdb's table is partial and in-frame only. The table lists around 100,000 clones, around 77% of them singletons. Sequences were obtained from PBMCs. The origin of the receptors is a woman aged 25-40 years in good health and CMV-seropositive.

The gene calls are TRBV7-8 and TRBJ2-1; TRBD2 matches 8 bases. Looked up from germline, CDR1 is SGHVS and CDR2 is FQNEAQ. The CDR3 consists of 16 residues. The junction had 6 bases not matched to a gene; V was cut back by 3 bases and J by 2 bases. The CDR3 DNA reads TGTGCCAGCAGCTTCATTAGCGGGATCACCTACAATGAGCAGTTCTTC. This codes for CASSFISGITYNEQFF.

The genes are TRBV19 and TRBJ1-1; D is perhaps TRBD1 (6 bases). Trimming shortened V by 5 bases and J by 6 bases, and 10 bases separated the two germline ends. The CDR3 runs 12 residues. Germline V lookup: CDR1 LNHDA, CDR2 SQIVND (reference sequence). The CDR3 spells CASSPGAAEAFF. As DNA, the CDR3 is TGTGCCAGTAGTCCAGGGGCAGCTGAAGCTTTCTTT.

The chain has TRBV18 and TRBJ2-7; TRBD1 matches 7 bases. J lost 1 base, V lost 4 bases, and 7 bases had no gene match. This CDR3 is built from 15 residues. Germline-derived CDR1 and CDR2 are KGHSH and LQKENI. The CDR3 region has the DNA TGTGCCAGCTCACATGGGACAGAGAAATCCTACGAGCAGTACTTC. This gives the protein CASSHGTEKSYEQYF.

The chain couples TRBV5-1 to TRBJ2-2; 7 bases match TRBD1. The J segment lost 4 bases and the V segment lost 0 bases, leaving 3 bases of the junction unmatched. Germline V gene lookup returns CDR1 SGHRS and CDR2 YFSETQ. This CDR3 is 15 amino acids long. The CDR3 DNA reads as TGCGCCAGCAGCTTGGGGGGGACAGCCACCGGGGAGCTGTTTTTT. Translating gives CASSLGGTATGELFF.

This clone came up a few times. The chain joins TRBV7-9 to TRBJ2-5, with 16 bases that match TRBD2. The junction had 5 bases not matched to a gene; V was cut back by 5 bases and J by 5 bases. Germline V gives CDR1 SEHNR, CDR2 FQNEAQ (reference sequence). The CDR3 loop spans 16 amino acids. In DNA, the CDR3 is TGTGCCAGCAGCCCGCCGGGACTAGCGGGGGGGGAGACCCAGTACTTC. Residues: CASSPPGLAGGETQYF.

This clone was observed once. The chain combines TRBV30 with TRBJ1-3; TRBD1 is a possible D gene (5 bases). This CDR3 region has 13 residues. Germline values: CDR1 GTSNPN, CDR2 SVGIG (reference sequence). Trimming removed 5 bases at V and 0 bases at J, with 8 bases between. The CDR3 sequence: CAWGTNSGNTIYF. The CDR3 nucleotides read TGTGCCTGGGGGACTAACTCTGGAAACACCATATATTTT.

This clone was observed once. The V and J genes are TRBV5-1 and TRBJ2-5; 7 nucleotides agree with TRBD2. CDR1 is SGHRS and CDR2 is YFSETQ in the germline V gene. This CDR3 region has 14 residues. V shed 2 bases, J shed 3 bases, and the junction held 4 bases outside the gene matches. CDR3 nucleotides: TGCGCCAGCAGCTTCGGACTAGGTGAAGAGACCCAGTACTTC. As protein: CASSFGLGEETQYF.